This record covers a single TCR beta chain. It lacks a known antigen. Per-base qualities were not stored, and no clone one base away is much larger. This specimen's treatment or condition label, per the study, means: live attenuated yellow fever vaccine strain. At every blood-draw timepoint, two biological replicates of bulk PBMCs were collected. PBMCs were isolated from peripheral blood using a standard Ficoll-Paque protocol. RNA was extracted with TriZol from bulk PBMCs, CD4 and CD8 fractions, and dextramer-positive and dextramer-negative fractions. This specimen belongs to a study of T cells after yellow fever vaccination (dated by TCRdb to the late 2010s). For the study in its entirety: The SMART-Seq v4 Ultra Low Input RNA kit was used to prepare libraries from fractions with low cell numbers. To follow T-cell clones before and after both primary and booster YFV17D yellow fever vaccination, bulk TCR alpha and beta repertoires underwent longitudinal sequencing. The cohort comprised two healthy male donors, one aged 18 to 29 and one aged 30 to 40 years. Blood was drawn at multiple timepoints before and after primary and secondary immunization, with bulk PBMC replicates and cell subsets isolated. The paper as a whole reports these results and caveats: The secondary T-cell response was found to be weaker but faster than the primary response, with a peak reached on day 5 rather than on day 15. A small share of clonotypes was detected in both CD4 and CD8 compartments, with the overlap likely arising from convergent recombination. Only a couple of donors were included in the study, so the extent to which the findings can be generalized is limited. Computational filtering was required because FACS-sorted repertoires could contain abundant contaminating clonotypes from the bulk population. Most clones expanded after primary vaccination were re-detected after the booster (almost 98% of CD4 and approximately 88% of CD8), suggesting broad memory maintenance.

TCR cDNA was made using 5'RACE template switching, a step that added a universal primer site and unique molecular identifiers. Priming of cDNA synthesis was performed from both the TCR alpha and TCR beta constant segments. Two PCR steps were used to amplify libraries, with sample barcodes and sequencing adapters being added in the second step. Sequencing of libraries was performed on Illumina HiSeq 2500 (2x100 bp) or NovaSeq (2x150 bp). The authors processed their data as follows. MIGEC handled demultiplexing of reads and collapsing into UMI consensus sequences, while MiXCR performed V(D)J alignment. Vaccine-responding clonotypes were identified with edgeR using replicate PBMC samples, with FDR below 0.01 and a log2 fold change above 5 up to day 15 being required. Each bulk clonotype received a CD4 or CD8 identity based on whether the sequenced CD4 or CD8 repertoire contained that clonotype at higher abundance. Starting from the raw public reads, TCRdb applied fastp trimming at Q25, assembled clones with MiXCR and retained in-frame beta chains. Records with the same CDR3 protein are collapsed into one entry carrying the most frequent genes and DNA. What appears here as the V and J calls and clone size reflects TCRdb's work, not the paper's. A total of a few hundred thousand distinct CDR3 sequences appear in this sample, about a sixth of them only once. Roughly 17% of the sample comes from the top ten.

Per the germline V gene, ENHRY is the CDR1 and SYGVKD is the CDR2. The CDR3 holds 17 amino acids from the cysteine to the phenylalanine. Kept here is only the CDR3 DNA, which spans 51 bases and is read in frame from base 1. V is trimmed back by 3 bases and J by 7 bases, and the junction contains 12 bases that no gene match accounts for. The receptor was derived from a man between 18 and 35 years old who received the YFV17D yellow fever vaccine. The sample consisted of PBMCs, taken 5 to 6 days after the first yellow fever vaccination. The chain employs TRBV10-3 and TRBJ1-6, and 7 bases in between align with TRBD1. The DNA reads as follows: TGTGCCATCAGTGACCCCGACAGGGTCGTAGGCAATTCACCCCTCCACTTT. Its protein is CAISDPDRVVGNSPLHF.